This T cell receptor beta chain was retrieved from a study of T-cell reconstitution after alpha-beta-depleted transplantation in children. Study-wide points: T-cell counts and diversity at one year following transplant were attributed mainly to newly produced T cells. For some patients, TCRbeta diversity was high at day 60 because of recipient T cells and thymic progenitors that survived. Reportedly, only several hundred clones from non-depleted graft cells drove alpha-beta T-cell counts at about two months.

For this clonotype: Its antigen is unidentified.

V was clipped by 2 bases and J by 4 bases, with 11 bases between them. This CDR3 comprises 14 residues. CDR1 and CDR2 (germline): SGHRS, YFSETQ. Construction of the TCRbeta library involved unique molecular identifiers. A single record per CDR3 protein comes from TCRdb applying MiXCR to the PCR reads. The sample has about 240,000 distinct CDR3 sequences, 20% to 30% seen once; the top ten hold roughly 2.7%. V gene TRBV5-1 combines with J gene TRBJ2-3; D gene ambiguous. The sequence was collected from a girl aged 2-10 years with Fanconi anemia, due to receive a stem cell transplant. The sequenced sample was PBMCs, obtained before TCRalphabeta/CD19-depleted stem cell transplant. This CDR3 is CASSFWLSADTQYF. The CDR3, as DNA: TGCGCCAGCAGCTTTTGGCTATCTGCAGATACGCAGTATTTT.